This T cell receptor beta chain was identified in a study of blood T cell repertoires in COVID-19. The overall study: COVID-19 samples from acute and convalescent phases originated in the United States, Italy and Spain. PBMCs, B-cell-depleted T cells, or T cells were the source of the cDNA or gDNA that made up the material.

Trimming shortened V by 0 bases and J by 3 bases, and 12 bases separated the two germline ends. CDR3 length: 16 amino acids. Germline-derived CDR1 and CDR2 are MGHRA and YSYEKL. The authors' processing: Reference gene primer amplification gave estimated nucleated cell counts. The repertoire was sequenced with immunoSEQ multiplex PCR; TCRdb's copy has only in-frame clones and lacks some. The DNA gave D and trimming, while V, J and clone size come from that table. The sample lists about 26,000 clones, approximately 64% occurring once. The J gene is TRBJ1-5, the V gene TRBV4-1, with a tentative D call TRBD1 (6 bases). The sequenced sample was peripheral blood. This clonotype was obtained from a man between 60 and 70 years old with active or convalescent COVID-19. The CDR3 nucleotides read TGCGCCAGCAGCCAAGATCAAAACAGGGACAATCAGCCCCAGCATTTT. It translates to CASSQDQNRDNQPQHF.